This T cell receptor beta chain is drawn from a study of fetal regulatory T cell absence and autoimmunity. A word on this clone: Antigen: not known.

Study-wide results and caveats: TRB gene family usage was broadly similar in cord blood and pancreas. Oligoclonal TCR enrichment in pancreas over cord blood reached over 90-fold for some clones.

This was a survey-level run. Sequencing was performed with immunoSEQ multiplex PCR; in TCRdb, only in-frame clones are kept and a portion is missing. Of some 50,000 clones in the sample, about 86% were seen once. This CDR3 spans 14 amino acids. Looked up from germline, CDR1 is SNHLY and CDR2 is FYNNEI. Losses at the gene ends were 4 bases for V and 5 bases for J; bases not matched to a gene: 4. The sequenced sample consisted of cord blood. The chain couples TRBV2 to TRBJ2-1, with TRBD2 identical over 8 bases. The source of this sequence is a newborn boy with IPEX syndrome. In DNA, the CDR3 is TGTGCCAGCAGTGGCCAGCGGGAGCACAATGAGCAGTTCTTC. Its translation: CASSGQREHNEQFF.